These 11 T cell receptor beta chains were sequenced from one sample in a study of blood T cell repertoires in COVID-19. Produced via immunoSEQ multiplex PCR; TCRdb's table is partial and in-frame only. The sample has approximately 250,000 clones; roughly 88% are singletons. The material sequenced was peripheral blood. These receptors originate from a woman in her seventies with COVID-19, enrolled during active disease.

The V call is TRBV19, the J call TRBJ2-3, with D possibly being TRBD2 (6 bases). Germline loops: CDR1 LNHDA, CDR2 SQIVND (reference sequence). The CDR3 spans 14 residues. Trimming removed 3 bases at V and 4 bases at J, with 11 bases between. The CDR3 is CASSIARLADTQYF. The DNA of the CDR3 is TGTGCCAGTAGTATCGCCCGACTAGCAGATACGCAGTATTTT.

CDR3: CASSLGQGDRYEQYF. The CDR3 DNA is TGCGCCAGCAGCCTTGGACAGGGAGACCGCTACGAGCAGTACTTC. The chain uses TRBV4-1 and TRBJ2-7, with 8 bases fitting TRBD1. The J segment lost 3 bases and the V segment lost 4 bases, leaving 8 bases of the junction unmatched. CDR3 length equals 15 residues. CDR1 and CDR2 (germline): MGHRA, YSYEKL.

V gene TRBV28 combines with J gene TRBJ2-7; 7 bases align to TRBD2. Germline CDR1 reads MDHEN; CDR2 reads SYDVKM. The CDR3 contains 14 residues. The ends lost 6 bases at V and 1 base at J; junction bases unmatched: 6. CDR3 coding DNA: TGTGCCAGCAGATTGGCGGGAGTGTCCTACGAGCAGTACTTC. Protein product: CASRLAGVSYEQYF.

The genes are TRBV9 and TRBJ1-5; D is unresolved. Germline CDR1 reads SGDLS; CDR2 reads YYNGEE. There are 15 residues in the CDR3. V lost 0 bases and J lost 7, with 14 bases in between. Here the CDR3 reads CASSVDSSVDQPQHF. CDR3 DNA sequence: TGTGCCAGCAGCGTAGACAGTTCCGTTGACCAGCCCCAGCATTTT.

The chain joins TRBV4-2 to TRBJ1-2, with D perhaps TRBD1 (6 bases). V lost 4 bases to trimming and J lost 2 bases, with 11 bases between them. This CDR3 has 14 residues. The V gene's germline CDR1 is LGHNA and CDR2 YNFKEQ. The DNA of the CDR3 is TGTGCCAGCAGCCCCCAGGGGCAGAACTATGGCTACACCTTC. This sequence encodes CASSPQGQNYGYTF.

The gene calls are TRBV5-1 and TRBJ2-7; possible D gene TRBD2, 6 bases. Trimming left V 0 bases short and J 2 bases short, with 12 bases between. CDR1 is SGHRS, CDR2 YFSETQ, per germline. The CDR3 is made up of 15 amino acids. This CDR3 reads CASSLGEVRTYEQYF. DNA for the CDR3: TGCGCCAGCAGCTTGGGGGAGGTCAGGACCTACGAGCAGTACTTC.

The rearrangement joins TRBV6-5 to TRBJ2-7; unclear D gene. The length of the CDR3 is 14 residues. Germline CDR1 reads MNHEY; CDR2 reads SVGAGI. The V end lost 5 bases, the J end lost 0 bases, and 11 bases lay between the germline ends. The CDR3 region has the DNA TGTGCCAGCAGTCTGCGGCAGTCCTCCTACGAGCAGTACTTC. Translated, it gives CASSLRQSSYEQYF.

The J gene is TRBJ1-2, the V gene TRBV6-6; 10 bases agree with TRBD1. V lost 2 bases, J lost 3 bases, and 6 bases stayed unmatched. Germline CDR1 and CDR2: MNHNY and SVGAGI (reference sequence). CDR3 length equals 16 residues. As DNA, the CDR3 is TGTGCCAGCAGTTACGCTGACGGACAGGGGGACTATGGCTACACCTTC. Translated, it gives CASSYADGQGDYGYTF.

The genes are TRBV19 and TRBJ1-5; 9 nucleotides agree with TRBD1. Germline assignment: CDR1 LNHDA and CDR2 SQIVND (reference sequence). V trimming: 5 bases; J trimming: 2 bases; junction bases outside the gene matches: 7. The CDR3 covers 16 residues. CDR3: CASSPPWTGGNQPQHF. The CDR3 DNA follows: TGTGCCAGTAGTCCCCCCTGGACAGGGGGCAATCAGCCCCAGCATTTT.

This clone has only a few counts. This sequence joins TRBV25-1 and TRBJ2-7, with 7 bases identical to TRBD1. CDR1 is MGHDK and CDR2 is SYGVNS in the germline V gene. This CDR3 spans 15 amino acids. V shed 6 bases, J shed 1 base, and the junction held 9 bases outside the gene matches. The CDR3 DNA reads TGTGCCAGCAGCCGACAGGGCCATAGATCCTACGAGCAGTACTTC. Its translation: CASSRQGHRSYEQYF.

The chain uses TRBV11-3 and TRBJ2-2; TRBD1 matches 7 bases. V lost 7 bases and J lost 4; bases outside the gene matches: 6. CDR3 length: 14 residues. Germline values: CDR1 SGHNT, CDR2 YENEEA. The CDR3 sequence: CASNLGQSTGELFF. In DNA form, the CDR3 reads TGTGCCAGCAACCTGGGACAGAGCACCGGGGAGCTGTTTTTT. Full variable domain (rest looked up from reference TRBV11-3 and TRBJ2-2): EAGVVQSPRYKIIEKKQPVAFWCNPISGHNTLYWYLQNLGQGPELLIRYENEEAVDDSQLPKDRFSAERLKGVDSTLKIQPAELGDSAVYLCASNLGQSTGELFFGEGSRLTVL.